This paragraph covers one TCR beta chain sequence. In this sample, this clonotype turned up a few times. Its antigen target is currently unknown. No much larger clone is present one base from it, and per-base qualities are unavailable. TCR cDNA was synthesized by 5'RACE template switching, through which a universal primer site and unique molecular identifiers were introduced. cDNA synthesis was primed from both the TCR alpha and TCR beta constant segments. Library amplification involved two PCR steps, and the second step added sample barcodes and sequencing adapters. Libraries were sequenced on Illumina HiSeq 2500 (2x100 bp) or NovaSeq (2x150 bp). Processing in the source paper ran as follows. Reads were demultiplexed and collapsed into UMI consensus sequences with MIGEC, and V(D)J alignment was performed with MiXCR. Using edgeR on replicate PBMC samples, clonotypes were called vaccine-responding if FDR was below 0.01 and the log2 fold change was above 5 up to day 15. Bulk clonotypes were assigned CD4 or CD8 identity according to which sequenced CD4 or CD8 repertoire held them at higher abundance. The public sequencing data were trimmed at Q25 with fastp and processed into clonotypes with MiXCR by TCRdb, which kept only in-frame beta chains. CDR3 protein duplicates are merged, each entry listing the most common genes and DNA. None of the V and J calls come from the authors' own analysis; TCRdb made them. Present in this sample are about 360,000 distinct CDR3 sequences, roughly 6.1% of which were seen just once. The top ten clonotypes cover approximately 16% of the sample.

This record belongs to a study of T cells after yellow fever vaccination (dated by TCRdb to the late 2010s). Turning to the overall study: The SMART-Seq v4 Ultra Low Input RNA kit was used to prepare libraries from fractions with low cell numbers. Bulk PBMC replicates and cell subsets were isolated from blood drawn at multiple timepoints before and after both primary and secondary immunization. Two healthy male donors made up the cohort, one aged 18 to 30 years and the other aged 30 to 40 years. Bulk TCR alpha and beta repertoires were sequenced longitudinally to track T-cell clones before and after primary and booster YFV17D yellow fever vaccination. Study-wide conclusions, independent of this receptor: The study included only two donors, which limits how far the findings can be generalized. A small fraction of clonotypes appeared in both the CD4 and CD8 compartments, likely as a result of convergent recombination. The secondary T-cell response was weaker than the primary response but faster, peaking on day 5 instead of day 15. Most clones expanded after primary vaccination were re-detected after the booster (almost 97% of CD4 and approximately 89% of CD8), suggesting broad memory maintenance. FACS-sorted repertoires could contain abundant contaminating clonotypes from the bulk population, so computational filtering was required.

The germline V gene specifies MDHEN as CDR1 and SYDVKM as CDR2. Relative to germline, V is 6 bases shorter and J is 4 bases shorter, with 10 bases between their ends. Including the terminal cysteine and phenylalanine, the CDR3 comprises 12 residues. Only the CDR3 part of the read is kept: 36 bases, read in frame from the first base. The treatment or condition label, read with the paper, signifies: live attenuated yellow fever vaccine strain. Two biological replicates of bulk PBMCs were collected at each blood-draw timepoint. PBMCs were isolated from peripheral blood using a standard Ficoll-Paque protocol. RNA was extracted with TriZol from bulk PBMCs, CD4 and CD8 fractions, and dextramer-positive and dextramer-negative fractions.

Recombination connected TRBV28 to TRBJ2-7, and TRBD1 may be the D gene, going by 6 matching bases. The sequence derives from a man in his thirties or forties who received the YFV17D yellow fever vaccine. The source was PBMCs, collected 5 days after the yellow fever booster vaccination. The base sequence is TGTGCCAGCAGGATGACAGGATACGAGCAGTACTTC. Translated, it reads CASRMTGYEQYF. Beyond the CDR3, the reference TRBV28 and TRBJ2-7 genes provide the residues; the full variable domain reads: DVKVTQSSRYLVKRTGEKVFLECVQDMDHENMFWYRQDPGLGLRLIYFSYDVKMKEKGDIPEGYSVSREKKERFSLILESASTNQTSMYLCASRMTGYEQYFGPGTRLTVT.